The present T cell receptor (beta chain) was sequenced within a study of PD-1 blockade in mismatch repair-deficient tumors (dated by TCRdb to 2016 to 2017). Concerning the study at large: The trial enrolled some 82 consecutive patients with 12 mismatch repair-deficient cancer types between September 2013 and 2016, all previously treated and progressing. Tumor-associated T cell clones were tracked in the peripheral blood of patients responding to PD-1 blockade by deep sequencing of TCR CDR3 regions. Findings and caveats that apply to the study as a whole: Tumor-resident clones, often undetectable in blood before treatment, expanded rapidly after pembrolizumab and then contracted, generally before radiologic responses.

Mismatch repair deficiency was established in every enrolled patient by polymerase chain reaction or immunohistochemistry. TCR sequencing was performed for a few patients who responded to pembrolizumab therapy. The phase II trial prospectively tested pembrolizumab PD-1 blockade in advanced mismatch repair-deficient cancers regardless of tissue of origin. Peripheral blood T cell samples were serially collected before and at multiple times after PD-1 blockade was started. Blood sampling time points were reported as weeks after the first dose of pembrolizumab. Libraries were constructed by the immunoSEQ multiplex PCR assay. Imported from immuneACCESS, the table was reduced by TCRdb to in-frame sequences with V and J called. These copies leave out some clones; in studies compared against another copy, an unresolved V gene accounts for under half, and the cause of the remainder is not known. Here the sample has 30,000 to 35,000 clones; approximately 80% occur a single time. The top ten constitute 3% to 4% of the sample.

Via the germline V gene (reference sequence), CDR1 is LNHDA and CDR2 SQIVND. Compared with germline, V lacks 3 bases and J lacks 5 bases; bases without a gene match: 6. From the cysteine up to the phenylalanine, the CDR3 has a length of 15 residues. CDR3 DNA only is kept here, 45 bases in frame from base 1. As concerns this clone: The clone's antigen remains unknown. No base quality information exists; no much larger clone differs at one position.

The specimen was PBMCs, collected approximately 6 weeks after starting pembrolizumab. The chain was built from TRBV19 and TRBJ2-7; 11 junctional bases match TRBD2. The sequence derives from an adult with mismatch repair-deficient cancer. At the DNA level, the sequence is TGTGCCAGTAGTATGCAGACTAGCGGGATAGACGAGCAGTACTTC. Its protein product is CASSMQTSGIDEQYF.